What follows are 18 T cell receptor beta chains derived from one specimen sequenced in a study of shared clonotypes between healthy human individuals. Clones were read by immunoSEQ multiplex PCR, and TCRdb kept only the in-frame ones, dropping some. The sample contains approximately 2,000,000 clones, around 93% of which appear only once. Specimen: naive CD4+ T cells from PBMCs. Sample subset: CD45RA+ positively selected. The receptors come from a young man in good health. Some clones in this sample may be carry-over from other donors' samples.

The rearrangement uses TRBV7-9 and TRBJ2-1; 8 positions match TRBD2. With 5 bases clipped from V and 0 bases from J, the junction kept 9 bases outside the gene matches. Germline V gene sequence: CDR1 SEHNR, CDR2 FQNEAQ (reference sequence). This CDR3 region has 17 residues. CDR3 amino acids: CASSPTGGRASYNEQFF. As DNA, the CDR3 is TGTGCCAGCAGCCCCACGGGGGGGAGAGCCTCCTACAATGAGCAGTTCTTC. The full variable domain, completed using reference TRBV7-9 and TRBJ2-1, is DTGVSQNPRHKITKRGQNVTFRCDPISEHNRLYWYRQTLGQGPEFLTYFQNEAQLEKSRLLSDRFSAERPKGSFSTLEIQRTEQGDSAMYLCASSPTGGRASYNEQFFGPGTRLTVL.

A single count supports this clone. The genes are TRBV7-2 and TRBJ2-3; no definite D call. The CDR3 sequence is 15 residues long. The germline gives CDR1 SGHTA, CDR2 FQGNSA. V gave up 3 bases and J gave up 0 bases, with 10 bases separating them. CDR3 DNA sequence: TGTGCCAGCAGCTTTTCGGCGGCTAGCACAGATACGCAGTATTTT. Protein product: CASSFSAASTDTQYF. The full variable domain, with the rest looked up from reference TRBV7-2 and TRBJ2-3, is GAGVSQSPSNKVTEKGKDVELRCDPISGHTALYWYRQSLGQGLEFLIYFQGNSAPDKSGLPSDRFSAERTGGSVSTLTIQRTQQEDSAVYLCASSFSAASTDTQYFGPGTRLTVL.

A single count supports this clone. Other DNA sequences from this sample encode an identical CDR3 as well. The chain links TRBV19 to TRBJ2-5; 8 nucleotides agree with TRBD1. Germline CDR1 reads LNHDA; CDR2 reads SQIVND (reference sequence). V was clipped by 4 bases and J by 5 bases; unmatched bases: 3. This CDR3 comprises 13 residues. The CDR3 is CASSTDREETQYF. The CDR3 nucleotides are TGTGCCAGTAGTACGGACAGGGAGGAGACCCAGTACTTC.

The chain recombines TRBV2 with TRBJ2-3; no clear D gene. Deletions cut 1 base from V and 6 bases from J, with 5 bases between. The germline CDR1 and CDR2 sequences are SNHLY and FYNNEI. This CDR3 is 12 amino acids long. CDR3 amino acids: CASSEEGDTQYF. DNA for the CDR3: TGTGCCAGCAGTGAAGAGGGTGATACGCAGTATTTT.

The chain is built from TRBV15 and TRBJ1-2; 7 nucleotides agree with TRBD1. The CDR3 totals 14 residues. Germline assignment: CDR1 LNHNV and CDR2 YYDKDF (reference sequence). V was clipped by 5 bases and J by 8 bases; unmatched bases: 11. The CDR3 protein is CATSGDREGGGYTF. The CDR3 DNA follows: TGTGCCACCAGCGGTGACAGGGAAGGGGGCGGCTACACCTTC.

The gene calls are TRBV6-1 and TRBJ1-1, with 7 nucleotides matching TRBD1. The CDR3 contains 13 residues. CDR1 MNHNS and CDR2 SASEGT come from the germline V gene. V was clipped by 9 bases and J by 4 bases; unmatched bases: 8. The CDR3 loop is CASSTGRSTEAFF. Written as DNA, the CDR3 is TGTGCCAGTTCGACAGGGAGGAGCACTGAAGCTTTCTTT.

The chain links TRBV19 to TRBJ1-4, with TRBD1 matching 7 bases. The CDR3 is 17 amino acids. With V trimmed by 6 bases and J by 0 bases, 10 bases remained unmatched. Germline V gene sequence: CDR1 LNHDA, CDR2 SQIVND (reference sequence). The chain's CDR3 is CASSRGQVGATNEKLFF. The CDR3, as DNA: TGTGCCAGTAGCCGAGGACAGGTCGGCGCAACTAATGAAAAACTGTTTTTT.

This chain connects TRBV15 to TRBJ1-5, with a weak D call TRBD1 (6 bases). Germline-derived CDR1 and CDR2 are LNHNV and YYDKDF (reference sequence). This CDR3 is built from 19 residues. V shed 0 bases and J shed 1 base, with 19 bases lying between them. CDR3 region: CATSRDYMSWGASNQPQHF. The CDR3 DNA reads TGTGCCACCAGCAGAGATTATATGAGTTGGGGGGCCAGCAATCAGCCCCAGCATTTT.

The rearrangement uses TRBV7-2 and TRBJ1-2, with 7 bases matching TRBD1. This CDR3 has 15 residues. The ends lost 4 bases at V and 6 bases at J; junction bases unmatched: 11. CDR1 and CDR2 (germline): SGHTA, FQGNSA. In DNA form, the CDR3 reads TGTGCCAGCAGCTCCGGGACAGTTCTTGTCAATGGCTACACCTTC. The encoded protein is CASSSGTVLVNGYTF.

The chain links TRBV28 to TRBJ1-1, with TRBD1 matching over 7 bases. The length of the CDR3 is 14 residues. From germline, CDR1 is MDHEN and CDR2 SYDVKM. Losses at the gene ends were 6 bases for V and 3 bases for J; bases not matched to a gene: 7. The CDR3 sequence: CASRPGQVDTEAFF. In nucleotides, the CDR3 is TGTGCCAGCAGACCCGGACAGGTCGACACTGAAGCTTTCTTT.

The chain links TRBV11-2 to TRBJ2-6, with 11 bases fitting TRBD2. V lost 5 bases to trimming and J lost 0 bases; unmatched junction nucleotides: 6. Germline values: CDR1 SGHAT, CDR2 FQNNGV. There are 18 residues in the CDR3. The CDR3 bases are TGTGCCAGCAGCCCCGGGACTAGCGGCACCTCTGGGGCCAACGTCCTGACTTTC. Its protein is CASSPGTSGTSGANVLTF.

The V and J genes are TRBV5-1 and TRBJ1-2; tentative D call: TRBD1 (5 bases). The CDR3 runs to 13 residues. Germline V gene sequence: CDR1 SGHRS, CDR2 YFSETQ. V shed 4 bases and J shed 6 bases, with 13 bases lying between them. CDR3 region: CASSAGSPHGYTF. The CDR3 bases are TGCGCCAGCAGCGCAGGGTCCCCGCATGGCTACACCTTC.

The V call is TRBV6-6, the J call TRBJ2-5; TRBD2 is a possible D gene (6 bases). The V gene lost 4 bases and the J gene lost 4 bases, with 16 bases spanning the gap. This CDR3 is 15 amino acids long. Germline V CDR1 and CDR2: MNHNY, SVGAGI (reference sequence). CDR3 in amino acids: CASSFLREMRETQYF. For the CDR3, the DNA is TGTGCCAGCAGTTTCCTCCGGGAGATGAGAGAGACCCAGTACTTC.

The rearrangement joins TRBV28 to TRBJ1-3; D call uncertain. Looked up from germline, CDR1 is MDHEN and CDR2 is SYDVKM. This CDR3 region has 15 residues. With 5 bases removed from V and 1 base from J, the gap between germline ends came to 12 bases. CDR3 nucleotides: TGTGCCAGCAGTCCCCCGGGTGGATCTGGAAACACCATATATTTT. Amino acid sequence: CASSPPGGSGNTIYF.

The rearrangement links TRBV11-3 to TRBJ2-1; 11 bases are a match to TRBD1. Looked up from germline, CDR1 is SGHNT and CDR2 is YENEEA. The J segment lost 4 bases and the V segment lost 3 bases, leaving 5 bases of the junction unmatched. The CDR3 covers 16 residues. Here the CDR3 DNA reads TGTGCCAGCAGCTTCGGGACAGGGGGTCGTTACAATGAGCAGTTCTTC. Amino acid sequence: CASSFGTGGRYNEQFF.

This chain joins TRBV2 and TRBJ1-5; D gene ambiguous. The V gene's germline CDR1 is SNHLY and CDR2 FYNNEI. Trimming took 6 bases from V and 0 from J, leaving 12 bases between them. CDR3 length: 15 residues. The CDR3 spells CASSADVYSNQPQHF. CDR3 bases: TGTGCCAGCAGCGCCGACGTTTATAGCAATCAGCCCCAGCATTTT.

The J gene is TRBJ2-7, the V gene TRBV11-2; 9 bases are shared with TRBD1. The CDR3 runs 15 residues. V lost 4 bases to trimming and J lost 3 bases; unmatched junction nucleotides: 7. Germline V lookup: CDR1 SGHAT, CDR2 FQNNGV. The CDR3 DNA reads as TGTGCCAGCAGCTCGTTACAGGGGGCGGGCTACGAGCAGTACTTC. Its protein is CASSSLQGAGYEQYF.

The rearrangement links TRBV25-1 to TRBJ2-5; perhaps TRBD2 as D (5 bases). CDR1 and CDR2 (germline): MGHDK, SYGVNS. V lost 3 bases and J 4 bases, leaving 12 bases between the germline ends. CDR3 length: 14 amino acids. CDR3 DNA: TGTGCCAGCAGTGATCCACCCGCGGGAGAGACCCAGTACTTC. Encoded protein: CASSDPPAGETQYF.